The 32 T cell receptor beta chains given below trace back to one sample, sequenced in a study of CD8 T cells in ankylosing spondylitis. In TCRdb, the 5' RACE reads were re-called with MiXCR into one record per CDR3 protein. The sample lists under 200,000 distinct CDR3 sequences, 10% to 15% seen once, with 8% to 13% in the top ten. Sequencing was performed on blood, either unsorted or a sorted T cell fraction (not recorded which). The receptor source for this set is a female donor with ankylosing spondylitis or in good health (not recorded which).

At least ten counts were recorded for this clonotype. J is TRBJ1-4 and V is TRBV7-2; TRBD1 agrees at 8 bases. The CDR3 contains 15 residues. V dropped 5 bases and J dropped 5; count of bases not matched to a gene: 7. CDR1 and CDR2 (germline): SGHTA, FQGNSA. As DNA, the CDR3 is TGTGCCAGCAGCGGAGACAGGGGCAAGAATGAAAAACTGTTTTTT. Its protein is CASSGDRGKNEKLFF.

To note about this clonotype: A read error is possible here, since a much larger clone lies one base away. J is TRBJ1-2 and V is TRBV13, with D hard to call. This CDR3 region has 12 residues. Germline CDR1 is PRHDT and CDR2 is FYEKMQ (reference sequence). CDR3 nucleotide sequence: TGTGCCAGCAGCTTAGTTCCCTATGGCTGCACCTTC. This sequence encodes CASSLVPYGCTF.

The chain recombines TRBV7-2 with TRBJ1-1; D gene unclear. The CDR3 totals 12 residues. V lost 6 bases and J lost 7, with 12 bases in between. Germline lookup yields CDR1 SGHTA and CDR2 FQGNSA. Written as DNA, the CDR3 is TGTGCCAGCAGTCAGAACGCGGGTGAAGCTTTCTTT. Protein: CASSQNAGEAFF.

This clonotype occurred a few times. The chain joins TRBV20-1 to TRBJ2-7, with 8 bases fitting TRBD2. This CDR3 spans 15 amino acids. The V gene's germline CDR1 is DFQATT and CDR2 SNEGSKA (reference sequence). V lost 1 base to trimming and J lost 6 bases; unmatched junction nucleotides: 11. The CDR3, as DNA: TGCAGTGCTAGAGTTCTAGCGGGCGTAGGCTCCGAGCAGTACTTC. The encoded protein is CSARVLAGVGSEQYF.

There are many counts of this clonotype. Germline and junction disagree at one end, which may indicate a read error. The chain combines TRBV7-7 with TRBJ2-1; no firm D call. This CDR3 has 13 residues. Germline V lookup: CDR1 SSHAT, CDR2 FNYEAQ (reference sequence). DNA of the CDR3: TGTGCTAGCAGCTTAGAGGAGAGGAGTGAGCAGTTCTTC. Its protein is CASSLEERSEQFF. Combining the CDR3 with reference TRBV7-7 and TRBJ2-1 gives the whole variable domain GAGVSQSPRYKVTKRGQDVTLRCDPISSHATLYWYQQALGQGPEFLTYFNYEAQPDKSGLPSDRFSAERPEGSISTLTIQRTEQRDSAMYRCASSLEERSEQFFGPGTRLTVL.

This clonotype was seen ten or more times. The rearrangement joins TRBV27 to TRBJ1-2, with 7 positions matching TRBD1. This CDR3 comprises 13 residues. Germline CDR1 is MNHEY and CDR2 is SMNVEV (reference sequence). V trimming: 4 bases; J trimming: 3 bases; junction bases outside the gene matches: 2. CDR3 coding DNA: TGTGCCAGCAGTTCACAGGGGTACTATGGCTACACCTTC. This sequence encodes CASSSQGYYGYTF.

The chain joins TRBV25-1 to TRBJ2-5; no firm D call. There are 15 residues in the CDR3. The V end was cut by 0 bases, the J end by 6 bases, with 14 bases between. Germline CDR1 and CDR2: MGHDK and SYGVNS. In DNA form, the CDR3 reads TGTGCCAGCAGTGAATATACCCGACAAGGGAAGACCCAGTACTTC. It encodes CASSEYTRQGKTQYF.

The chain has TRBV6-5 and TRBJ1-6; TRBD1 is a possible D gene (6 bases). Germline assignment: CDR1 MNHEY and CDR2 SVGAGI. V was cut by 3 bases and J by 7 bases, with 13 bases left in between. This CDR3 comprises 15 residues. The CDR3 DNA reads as TGTGCCAGCAGTTATAAGGGGGGTGGGAATTCACCCCTCCACTTT. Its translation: CASSYKGGGNSPLHF.

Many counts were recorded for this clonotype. This CDR3 reads CASGLDGGNQPQHF. The CDR3 coding sequence is TGTGCTAGTGGTTTGGACGGCGGCAATCAGCCCCAGCATTTT. The chain carries TRBV12-5 and TRBJ1-5; unclear D gene. This CDR3 has 14 amino acids. Germline V gene lookup returns CDR1 LGHNT and CDR2 FRNRAP. Trimming removed 1 base from V and 2 bases from J, with 6 bases in between. Supplemented by reference TRBV12-5 and TRBJ1-5, the full variable domain reads DARVTQTPRHKVTEMGQEVTMRCQPILGHNTVFWYRQTMMQGLELLAYFRNRAPLDDSGMPKDRFSAEMPDATLATLKIQPSEPRDSAVYFCASGLDGGNQPQHFGDGTRLSIL.

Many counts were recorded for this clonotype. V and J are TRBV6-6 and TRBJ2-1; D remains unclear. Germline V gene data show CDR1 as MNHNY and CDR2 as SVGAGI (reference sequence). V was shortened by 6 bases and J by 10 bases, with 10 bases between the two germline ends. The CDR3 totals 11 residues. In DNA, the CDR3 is TGTGCCAGCAGCCCTCCAGGCGAGCAGTTCTTC. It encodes CASSPPGEQFF.

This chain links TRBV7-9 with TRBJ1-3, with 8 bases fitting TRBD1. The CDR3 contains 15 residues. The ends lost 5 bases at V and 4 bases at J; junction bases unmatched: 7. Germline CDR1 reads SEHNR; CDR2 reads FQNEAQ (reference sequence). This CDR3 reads CASSDRGIAGNTIYF. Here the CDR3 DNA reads TGTGCCAGCAGCGACAGGGGTATTGCGGGAAACACCATATATTTT.

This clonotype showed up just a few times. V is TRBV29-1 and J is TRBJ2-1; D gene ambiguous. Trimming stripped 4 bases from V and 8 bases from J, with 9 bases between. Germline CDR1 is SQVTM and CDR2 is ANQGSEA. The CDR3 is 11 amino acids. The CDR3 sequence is CSVAEGYEQFF. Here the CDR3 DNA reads TGCAGCGTTGCCGAAGGGTATGAGCAGTTCTTC.

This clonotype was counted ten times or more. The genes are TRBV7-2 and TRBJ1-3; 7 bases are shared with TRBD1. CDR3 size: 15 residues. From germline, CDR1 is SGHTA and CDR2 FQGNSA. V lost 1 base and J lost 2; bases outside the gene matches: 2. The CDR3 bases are TGTGCCAGCAGCTTAGTTGGGACAGCTGGAAACACCATATATTTT. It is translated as CASSLVGTAGNTIYF.

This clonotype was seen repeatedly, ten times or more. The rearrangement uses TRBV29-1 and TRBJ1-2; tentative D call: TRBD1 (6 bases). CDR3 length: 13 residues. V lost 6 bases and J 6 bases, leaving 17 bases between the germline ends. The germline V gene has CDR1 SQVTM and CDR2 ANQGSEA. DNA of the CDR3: TGCAGCGTCCCCGAACAGGGACCGGATGGCTACACCTTC. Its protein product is CSVPEQGPDGYTF.

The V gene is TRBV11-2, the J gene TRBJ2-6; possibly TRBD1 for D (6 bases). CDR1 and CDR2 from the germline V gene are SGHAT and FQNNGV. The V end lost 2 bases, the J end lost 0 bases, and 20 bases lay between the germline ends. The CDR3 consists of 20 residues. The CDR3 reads CASSLQTGSLSLSGANVLTF. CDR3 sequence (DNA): TGTGCCAGCAGCTTACAAACAGGGAGTCTCTCTCTCTCTGGGGCCAACGTCCTGACTTTC.

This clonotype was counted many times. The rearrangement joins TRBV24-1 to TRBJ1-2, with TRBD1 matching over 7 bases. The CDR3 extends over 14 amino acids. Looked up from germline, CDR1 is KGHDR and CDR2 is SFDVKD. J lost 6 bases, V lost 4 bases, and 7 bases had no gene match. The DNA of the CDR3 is TGTGCCACCAGTGACACGACAGGGACCCATGGCTACACCTTC. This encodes CATSDTTGTHGYTF.

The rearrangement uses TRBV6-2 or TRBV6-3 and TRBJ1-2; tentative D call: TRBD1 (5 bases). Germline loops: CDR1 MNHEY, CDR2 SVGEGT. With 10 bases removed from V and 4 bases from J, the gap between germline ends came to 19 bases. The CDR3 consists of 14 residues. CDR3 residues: CANRTRDGTYGYTF. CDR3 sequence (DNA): TGTGCCAACAGGACTCGGGACGGAACCTATGGCTACACCTTC.

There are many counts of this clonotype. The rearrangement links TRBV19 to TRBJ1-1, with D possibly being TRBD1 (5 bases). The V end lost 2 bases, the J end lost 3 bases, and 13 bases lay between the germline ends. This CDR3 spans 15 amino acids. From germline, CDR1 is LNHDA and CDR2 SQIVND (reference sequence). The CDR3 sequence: CASSIFSGLDTEAFF. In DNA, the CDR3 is TGTGCCAGTAGTATATTTTCGGGGCTGGACACTGAAGCTTTCTTT.

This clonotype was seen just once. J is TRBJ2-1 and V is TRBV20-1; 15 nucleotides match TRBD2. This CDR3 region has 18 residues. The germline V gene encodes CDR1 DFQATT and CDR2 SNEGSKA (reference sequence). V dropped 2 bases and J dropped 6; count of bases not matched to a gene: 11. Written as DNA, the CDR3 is TGCAGTGCTAGACCATTACCGGGACTAGCGGGAGGTTTCAATGAGCAGTTCTTC. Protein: CSARPLPGLAGGFNEQFF.

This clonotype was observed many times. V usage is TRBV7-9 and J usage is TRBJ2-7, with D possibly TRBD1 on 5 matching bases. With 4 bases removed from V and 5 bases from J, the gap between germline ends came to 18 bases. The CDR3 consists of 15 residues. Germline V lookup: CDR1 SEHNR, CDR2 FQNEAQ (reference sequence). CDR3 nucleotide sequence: TGTGCCAGCAGCTCCTCTGGGTGGGGCAACGACGAGCAGTACTTC. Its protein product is CASSSSGWGNDEQYF.

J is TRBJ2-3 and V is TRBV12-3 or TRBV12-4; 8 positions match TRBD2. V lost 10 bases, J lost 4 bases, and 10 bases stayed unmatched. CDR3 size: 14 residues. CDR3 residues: CATLTGGPADTQYF. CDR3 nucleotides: TGTGCCACCCTAACGGGAGGGCCAGCAGATACGCAGTATTTT.

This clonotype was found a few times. The CDR3 here is CSARDIQGTYNSPLHF. CDR3 sequence (DNA): TGCAGTGCTAGAGATATACAGGGCACCTATAATTCACCCCTCCACTTT. This sequence joins TRBV20-1 and TRBJ1-6; D might be TRBD1 (6 bases). The CDR3 is made up of 16 amino acids. CDR1 is DFQATT, CDR2 SNEGSKA, per germline (reference sequence). Between the trimmed V and J ends, which lost 0 bases and 2 bases, there was a span of 11 bases.

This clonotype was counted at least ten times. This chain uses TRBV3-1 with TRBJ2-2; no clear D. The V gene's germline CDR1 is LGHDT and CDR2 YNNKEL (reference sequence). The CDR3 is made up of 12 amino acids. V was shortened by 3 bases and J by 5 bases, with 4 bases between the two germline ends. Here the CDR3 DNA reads TGTGCCAGCAGCCAGAGAACCGGGGAGCTGTTTTTT. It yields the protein CASSQRTGELFF.

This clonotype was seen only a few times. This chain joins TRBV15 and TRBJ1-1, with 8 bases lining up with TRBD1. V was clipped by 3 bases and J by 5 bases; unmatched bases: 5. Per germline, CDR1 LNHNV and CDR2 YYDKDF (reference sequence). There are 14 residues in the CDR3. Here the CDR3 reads CATSRLQGGTEAFF. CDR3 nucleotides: TGTGCCACCAGCAGGTTACAGGGGGGGACTGAAGCTTTCTTT.

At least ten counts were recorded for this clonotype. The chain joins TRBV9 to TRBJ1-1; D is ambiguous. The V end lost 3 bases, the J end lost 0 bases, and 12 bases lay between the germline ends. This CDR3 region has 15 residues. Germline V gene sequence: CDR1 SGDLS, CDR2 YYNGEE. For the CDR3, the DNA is TGTGCCAGCAGCGCGGCCGTGACAATGAACACTGAAGCTTTCTTT. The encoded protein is CASSAAVTMNTEAFF.

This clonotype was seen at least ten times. CDR3 bases: TGCGCCAGCAGCTTGGGACTAGCGGTTCTCTACAATGAGCAGTTCTTC. It encodes CASSLGLAVLYNEQFF. V gene TRBV5-1 combines with J gene TRBJ2-1; 9 nucleotides align to TRBD2. The CDR3 sequence is 16 residues long. The V gene's germline CDR1 is SGHRS and CDR2 YFSETQ. The J segment lost 3 bases and the V segment lost 0 bases, leaving 4 bases of the junction unmatched.

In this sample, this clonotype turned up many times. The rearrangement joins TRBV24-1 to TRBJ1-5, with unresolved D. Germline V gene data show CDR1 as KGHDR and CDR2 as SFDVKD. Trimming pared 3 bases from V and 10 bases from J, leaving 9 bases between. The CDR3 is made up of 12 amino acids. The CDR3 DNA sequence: TGTGCCACCAGTGATCCGGGCCAACCCCAGCATTTT. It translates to CATSDPGQPQHF.

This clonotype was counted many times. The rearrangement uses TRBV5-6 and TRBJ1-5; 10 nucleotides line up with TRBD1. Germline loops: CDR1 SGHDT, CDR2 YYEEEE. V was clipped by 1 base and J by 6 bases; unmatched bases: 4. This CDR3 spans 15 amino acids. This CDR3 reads CASSLWGQGTQPQHF. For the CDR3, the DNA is TGTGCCAGCAGCTTGTGGGGACAGGGGACTCAGCCCCAGCATTTT.

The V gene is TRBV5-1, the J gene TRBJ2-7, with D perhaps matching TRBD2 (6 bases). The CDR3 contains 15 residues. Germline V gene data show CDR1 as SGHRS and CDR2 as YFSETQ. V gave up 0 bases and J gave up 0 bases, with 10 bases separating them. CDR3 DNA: TGCGCCAGCAGCTTGGAACTAGCCTACTCCTACGAGCAGTACTTC. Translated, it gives CASSLELAYSYEQYF.

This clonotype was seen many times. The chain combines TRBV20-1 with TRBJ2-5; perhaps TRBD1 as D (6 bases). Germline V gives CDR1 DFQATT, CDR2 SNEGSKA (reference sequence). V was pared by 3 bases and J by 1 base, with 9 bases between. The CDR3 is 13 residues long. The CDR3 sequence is CSASRDIQETQYF. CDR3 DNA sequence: TGCAGTGCTAGTAGGGACATCCAAGAGACCCAGTACTTC.

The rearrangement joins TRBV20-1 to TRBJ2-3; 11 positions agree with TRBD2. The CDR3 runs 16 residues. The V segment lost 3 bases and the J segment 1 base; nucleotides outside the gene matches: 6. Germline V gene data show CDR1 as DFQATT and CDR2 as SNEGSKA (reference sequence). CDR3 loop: CSASISGRAGTDTQYF. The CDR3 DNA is TGCAGTGCTAGTATTAGCGGGAGGGCCGGCACAGATACGCAGTATTTT.

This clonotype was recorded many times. CDR3 DNA sequence: TGCAGTGCAAGTCCGACTAGCGGGGGTTGGAATGAGCAGTTCTTC. Encoded protein: CSASPTSGGWNEQFF. This chain links TRBV20-1 with TRBJ2-1, with 12 bases matching TRBD2. There are 15 residues in the CDR3. Germline CDR1 is DFQATT and CDR2 is SNEGSKA (reference sequence). J was trimmed by 7 bases and V by 6 bases; bases with no gene match: 10.